The TCR beta chain described here comes from a study of T cells in Graves' hyperthyroidism and ophthalmopathy. Amplified TCR beta CDR3 regions derived from RNA transcripts. HTBI primers were the set used in a first-round RT-PCR of the TCR CDR3. TCRdb re-analysed the multiplex PCR reads in MiXCR, keeping a single row per CDR3 protein. This table has about 640,000 distinct CDR3 sequences, around 21% appearing once. Study-wide findings and caveats: It was a median about seven months before onset that the model predicted ophthalmopathy. Clonotypes that were expanded in thyroid above 0.001 mostly appeared in blood too.

Disease duration was under 3 months in the ophthalmopathy patients, who also had a Clinical Activity Score of at least 3 and a NOSPECS grade of at least 4. Out of about 10 ml of fresh peripheral blood came the PBMCs. This clonotype was detected a few times. What it binds is not known. This clonotype was obtained from a man aged 25-40 years with Graves' ophthalmopathy. Sequencing was done on a sample of blood.

The CDR3 bases are TGTGCCAGCAGCCATGGCCTCTACGAGCAGTACTTC. It encodes CASSHGLYEQYF. The rearrangement joins TRBV7-9 to TRBJ2-7, with D hard to call. Per germline, CDR1 SEHNR and CDR2 FQNEAQ (reference sequence). V was pared by 5 bases and J by 3 bases, with 8 bases between. CDR3 length equals 12 residues.